This T cell receptor (beta chain) comes out of a study of lymphopenia after photon versus proton radiotherapy. Remarks on this clone: Antigen specificity is unknown.

Study conclusions and caveats: Larger post-nadir TCR diversity loss correlated inversely with survival in deceased patients. Authors raise, but do not show, better survival with proton therapy. After lymphocyte nadir, photon-treated repertoires showed oligoclonal expansion, especially CD8+ Temra.

CDR1 is MDHEN and CDR2 is SYDVKM in the germline V gene. CDR3 length equals 13 residues. Between the trimmed V and J ends, which lost 5 bases and 4 bases, there was a span of 11 bases. Using immunoSEQ multiplex PCR, the repertoire was profiled, and TCRdb retains in-frame clones only, with some absent. Of some 31,000 clones in the sample, over 75% were seen once. V is TRBV28 and J is TRBJ1-1; a possible D gene is TRBD1 (6 bases). The starting material was peripheral blood, obtained from a patient treated with proton-based radiotherapy. This TCR derives from a woman between 65 and 79 years old with pancreatic cancer. The CDR3 DNA is TGTGCCAGCAGTAAGGGACACCCCACTGAAGCTTTCTTT. This sequence encodes CASSKGHPTEAFF.